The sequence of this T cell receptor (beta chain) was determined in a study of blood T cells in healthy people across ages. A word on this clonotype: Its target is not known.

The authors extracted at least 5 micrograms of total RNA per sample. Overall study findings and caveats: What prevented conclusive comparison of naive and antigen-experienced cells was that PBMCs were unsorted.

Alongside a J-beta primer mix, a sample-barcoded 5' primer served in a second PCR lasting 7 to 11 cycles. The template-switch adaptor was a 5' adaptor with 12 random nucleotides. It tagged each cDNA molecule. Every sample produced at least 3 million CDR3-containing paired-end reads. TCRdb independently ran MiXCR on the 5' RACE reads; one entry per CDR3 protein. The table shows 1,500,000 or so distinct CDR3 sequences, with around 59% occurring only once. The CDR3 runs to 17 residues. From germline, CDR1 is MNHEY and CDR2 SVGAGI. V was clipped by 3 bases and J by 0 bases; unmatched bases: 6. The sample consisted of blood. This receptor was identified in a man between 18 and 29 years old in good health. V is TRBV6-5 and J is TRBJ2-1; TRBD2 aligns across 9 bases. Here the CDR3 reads CASSYSGSRISYNEQFF. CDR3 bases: TGTGCCAGCAGTTATAGCGGGAGTCGGATCTCCTACAATGAGCAGTTCTTC.